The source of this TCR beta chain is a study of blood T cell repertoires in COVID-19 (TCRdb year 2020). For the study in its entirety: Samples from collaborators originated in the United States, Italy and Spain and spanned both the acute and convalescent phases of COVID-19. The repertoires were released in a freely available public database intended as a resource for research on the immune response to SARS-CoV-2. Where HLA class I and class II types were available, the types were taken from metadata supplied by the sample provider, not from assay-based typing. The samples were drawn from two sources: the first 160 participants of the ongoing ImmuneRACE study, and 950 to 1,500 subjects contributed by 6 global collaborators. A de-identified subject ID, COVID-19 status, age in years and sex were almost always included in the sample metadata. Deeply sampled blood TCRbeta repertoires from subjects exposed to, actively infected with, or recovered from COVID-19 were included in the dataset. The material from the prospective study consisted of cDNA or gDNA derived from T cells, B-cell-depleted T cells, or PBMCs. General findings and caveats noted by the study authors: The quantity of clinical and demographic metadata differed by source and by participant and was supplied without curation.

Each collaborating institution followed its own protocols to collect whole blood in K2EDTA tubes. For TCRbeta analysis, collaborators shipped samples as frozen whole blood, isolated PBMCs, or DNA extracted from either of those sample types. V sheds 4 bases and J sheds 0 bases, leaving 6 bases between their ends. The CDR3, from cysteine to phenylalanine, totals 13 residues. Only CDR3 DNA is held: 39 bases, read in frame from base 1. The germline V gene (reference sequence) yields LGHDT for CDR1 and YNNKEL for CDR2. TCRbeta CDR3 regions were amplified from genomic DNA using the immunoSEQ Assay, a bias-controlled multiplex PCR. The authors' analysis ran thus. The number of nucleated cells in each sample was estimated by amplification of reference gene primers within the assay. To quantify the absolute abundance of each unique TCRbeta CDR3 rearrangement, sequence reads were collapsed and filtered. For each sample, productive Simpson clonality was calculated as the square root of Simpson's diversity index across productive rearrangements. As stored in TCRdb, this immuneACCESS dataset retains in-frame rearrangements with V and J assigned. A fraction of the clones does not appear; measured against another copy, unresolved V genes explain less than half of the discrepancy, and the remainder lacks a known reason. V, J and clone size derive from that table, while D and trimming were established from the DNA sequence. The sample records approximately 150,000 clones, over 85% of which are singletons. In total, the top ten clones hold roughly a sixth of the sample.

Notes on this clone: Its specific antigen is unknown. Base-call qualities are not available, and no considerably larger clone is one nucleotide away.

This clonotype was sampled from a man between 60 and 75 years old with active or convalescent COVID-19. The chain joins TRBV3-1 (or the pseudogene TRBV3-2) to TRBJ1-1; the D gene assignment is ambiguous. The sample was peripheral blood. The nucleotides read TGTGCCAGCAGCCCCAGTATGAACACTGAAGCTTTCTTT. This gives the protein CASSPSMNTEAFF.